Each of the 3 T cell receptor beta chains below was sequenced from the same sample in a study of cytomegalovirus exposure and HLA in healthy donors. It was with 60 Vbeta and 13 Jbeta primers that the PCR ran. TCRdb keeps only in-frame clones here, not all; method: immunoSEQ multiplex PCR. The sample lists over 90,000 clones; around 77% were seen once. The source material was PBMCs. These receptors were obtained from a man aged 50 or older in good health and CMV-seropositive.

The table lists this clone with a count of one. The chain couples TRBV29-1 to TRBJ1-1; D might be TRBD1 (5 bases). CDR3 length equals 13 residues. The germline V and J ends were trimmed by 4 bases and 4 bases, with 13 bases remaining between them. The germline V gene has CDR1 SQVTM and CDR2 ANQGSEA. The CDR3 is CSVASGGGTEAFF. The CDR3 region has the DNA TGCAGCGTTGCGTCGGGGGGGGGCACTGAAGCTTTCTTT.

The V call is TRBV9, the J call TRBJ2-1, with TRBD2 identical over 16 bases. Trimming took 3 bases from V and 0 from J; bases not matched to a gene: 6. This CDR3 has 19 residues. Looked up from germline, CDR1 is SGDLS and CDR2 is YYNGEE. DNA of the CDR3: TGTGCCAGCAGCGGGGGACTAGCGGGAGGGAGAAGCTCCTACAATGAGCAGTTCTTC. Residues: CASSGGLAGGRSSYNEQFF.

The chain recombines TRBV7-9 with TRBJ2-7, with D possibly being TRBD1 (5 bases). The CDR3 spans 15 residues. V lost 1 base and J 3 bases, leaving 13 bases between the germline ends. In germline, CDR1 is SEHNR, CDR2 FQNEAQ (reference sequence). The DNA for the CDR3 is TGTGCCAGCAGCTTAGTACAGGCCGAGGACTACGAGCAGTACTTC. Translation: CASSLVQAEDYEQYF.